The 18 T cell receptor beta chains below were found in one sample sequenced in a study of CD8 T cells in Susac syndrome. Roughly 0.45 to 1 ug RNA was reverse transcribed with random hexamers. TCRdb redid the calling of the immunoSEQ multiplex PCR reads with MiXCR, one entry per CDR3 protein. The repertoire holds about 80,000 distinct CDR3 sequences, with around 93% as singletons. Sequencing was done on a sample of CD4+ T cells from PBMCs. Source of these receptors: a human donor with Susac syndrome.

This chain uses TRBV6-1 with TRBJ1-6; 7 positions agree with TRBD1. V lost 6 bases, J lost 7 bases, and 12 bases stayed unmatched. This CDR3 has 16 amino acids. CDR1 and CDR2 from the germline V gene are MNHNS and SASEGT. DNA of the CDR3: TGTGCCAGCAGCGAACAGGGGAACCGTAGCAATTCACCCCTCCACTTT. It codes for CASSEQGNRSNSPLHF.

The chain carries TRBV5-4 and TRBJ1-4; a possible D gene is TRBD1 (5 bases). CDR1 and CDR2 (germline): SGHNT, YYREEE (reference sequence). Trimming left V 0 bases short and J 4 bases short, with 10 bases between. CDR3 size: 15 residues. CDR3 sequence reads: CASSLGGANNEKLFF. The CDR3 region has the DNA TGTGCCAGCAGCTTGGGTGGGGCTAATAATGAAAAACTGTTTTTT.

This chain links TRBV12-3 or TRBV12-4 with TRBJ2-1, with a weak D call TRBD1 (6 bases). V gave up 6 bases and J gave up 2 bases, with 8 bases separating them. CDR3 length equals 13 residues. CDR3 coding DNA: TGTGCCAGCAGCAACAGGGCCTACAATGAGCAGTTCTTC. Protein: CASSNRAYNEQFF.

This sequence joins TRBV27 and TRBJ2-3; no definite D call. Germline V gene data show CDR1 as MNHEY and CDR2 as SMNVEV (reference sequence). The V end was cut by 5 bases, the J end by 6 bases, with 6 bases between. CDR3 length: 11 amino acids. The CDR3 DNA reads as TGTGCCAGCAGTCGTCGGGATACGCAGTATTTT. It specifies CASSRRDTQYF.

The chain links TRBV18 to TRBJ1-5; D is unclear. With 3 bases removed from V and 7 bases from J, the gap between germline ends came to 10 bases. Germline values: CDR1 KGHSH, CDR2 LQKENI. The CDR3 is made up of 13 amino acids. DNA of the CDR3: TGTGCCAGCTCACCTGAGGAGAGGCAGCCCCAGCATTTT. Its translation: CASSPEERQPQHF.

This clonotype was observed once. The chain joins TRBV28 to TRBJ1-1, with D unclear. CDR1 MDHEN and CDR2 SYDVKM come from the germline V gene. This CDR3 has 12 amino acids. The ends were cut back, 3 bases at V and 4 bases at J, with 6 bases in the middle. The CDR3 protein is CASSLVSTEAFF. The CDR3 nucleotides are TGTGCCAGCAGTTTGGTCAGCACTGAAGCTTTCTTT.

This chain links TRBV24-1 with TRBJ2-3; D not resolved. In germline, CDR1 is KGHDR, CDR2 SFDVKD. Trimming took 4 bases from V and 0 from J, leaving 13 bases between them. CDR3 length: 16 residues. CDR3 loop: CATSDSLSPSTDTQYF. CDR3 nucleotide sequence: TGTGCCACCAGTGACTCTCTTAGCCCAAGCACAGATACGCAGTATTTT.

This clonotype was detected once. V is TRBV4-3 and J is TRBJ1-5; no reliable D call. This CDR3 has 14 amino acids. The V gene's germline CDR1 is LGHNA and CDR2 YSLEER. The V end was cut by 2 bases, the J end by 4 bases, with 9 bases between. In nucleotides, the CDR3 is TGCGCCAGCAGCCAACTTGGCCGAAATCAGCCCCAGCATTTT. This encodes CASSQLGRNQPQHF.

The rearrangement uses TRBV5-1 and TRBJ2-1; 11 bases are a match to TRBD2. Germline values: CDR1 SGHRS, CDR2 YFSETQ. The CDR3 length is 18 residues. Germline trimming cut 6 bases from V and 4 bases from J; bases unmatched to any gene: 15. CDR3 protein: CASMGGTSGTRLYNEQFF. CDR3 coding DNA: TGCGCCAGCATGGGGGGGACTAGCGGAACACGCCTATACAATGAGCAGTTCTTC. The entire variable domain, with the rest obtained from reference TRBV5-1 and TRBJ2-1, is as follows: KAGVTQTPRYLIKTRGQQVTLSCSPISGHRSVSWYQQTPGQGLQFLFEYFSETQRNKGNFPGRFSGRQFSNSRSEMNVSTLELGDSALYLCASMGGTSGTRLYNEQFFGPGTRLTVL.

The J gene is TRBJ2-3, the V gene TRBV11-2, with TRBD2 matching 7 bases. The CDR3 covers 15 residues. Germline values: CDR1 SGHAT, CDR2 FQNNGV. The V gene end was trimmed by 3 bases and the J gene end by 2 bases; junction bases not matched to a gene: 5. CDR3 sequence (DNA): TGTGCCAGCAGCTTTATCAGCGGGATCACAGATACGCAGTATTTT. This translates into CASSFISGITDTQYF.

The chain combines TRBV3-1 with TRBJ2-7, with 10 bases fitting TRBD1. The CDR3 extends over 14 amino acids. CDR1 and CDR2 (germline): LGHDT, YNNKEL (reference sequence). The junction had 9 bases not matched to a gene; V was cut back by 4 bases and J by 9 bases. CDR3 sequence (DNA): TGTGCCAGCAGCCGAATTGGACAGGGGGTGGGGCAGTACTTC. It codes for CASSRIGQGVGQYF.

The J gene is TRBJ2-2, the V gene TRBV19; TRBD2 matches 7 bases. V lost 4 bases and J lost 4; bases outside the gene matches: 9. This CDR3 contains 16 residues. CDR1 and CDR2 from the germline V gene are LNHDA and SQIVND (reference sequence). CDR3 sequence reads: CASSTQRDLGTGELFF. CDR3 bases: TGTGCCAGTAGTACCCAGCGGGATCTGGGCACCGGGGAGCTGTTTTTT.

CDR3 sequence (DNA): TGTGCCAGCAGCTTAACAGGGGCAATCACTAGGCCCCAGCATTTT. It is translated as CASSLTGAITRPQHF. This chain joins TRBV7-2 and TRBJ1-5; TRBD1 matches at 7 bases. Germline CDR1 is SGHTA and CDR2 is FQGNSA. The length of the CDR3 is 15 residues. With 2 bases clipped from V and 9 bases from J, the junction kept 10 bases outside the gene matches.

The chain joins TRBV6-6 to TRBJ2-2; no definite D call. The germline gives CDR1 MNHNY, CDR2 SVGAGI (reference sequence). The CDR3 has 15 amino acids. V lost 4 bases, J lost 3 bases, and 12 bases lay in between. The CDR3 nucleotides read TGTGCCAGCAGTTCCGGTAGGGTGTACACCGGGGAGCTGTTTTTT. Protein product: CASSSGRVYTGELFF.

In nucleotides, the CDR3 is TGTGCCAGCAGTGCATGGGACACCAGAGAGACCCAGTACTTC. It codes for CASSAWDTRETQYF. The V gene is TRBV2, the J gene TRBJ2-5; D might be TRBD1 (6 bases). CDR1 is SNHLY and CDR2 is FYNNEI in the germline V gene. Trimming shortened V by 4 bases and J by 4 bases, and 13 bases separated the two germline ends. The CDR3 runs 14 residues.

The chain couples TRBV15 to TRBJ1-1, with D hard to call. The germline V and J ends were trimmed by 0 bases and 1 base, with 12 bases remaining between them. The V gene's germline CDR1 is LNHNV and CDR2 YYDKDF (reference sequence). The CDR3 contains 16 residues. The CDR3 coding sequence is TGTGCCACCAGCAGAGAGTTTGGGCGGCAGAACACTGAAGCTTTCTTT. It translates to CATSREFGRQNTEAFF.

This chain joins TRBV7-9 and TRBJ2-1; 14 nucleotides line up with TRBD2. The CDR3 has 16 amino acids. Germline V gene lookup returns CDR1 SEHNR and CDR2 FQNEAQ (reference sequence). V was clipped by 5 bases and J by 8 bases; unmatched bases: 8. CDR3 loop: CASSPMGTSGSHEQFF. The CDR3 DNA reads as TGTGCCAGCAGCCCAATGGGGACTAGCGGGAGCCATGAGCAGTTCTTC.

V is TRBV19 and J is TRBJ2-1, with D unclear. Trimming removed 8 bases at V and 0 bases at J, with 11 bases between. CDR3 size: 14 residues. The germline V gene encodes CDR1 LNHDA and CDR2 SQIVND (reference sequence). CDR3 bases: TGTGCCAGTGCCGGCGTGAGCTCCTACAATGAGCAGTTCTTC. Translated, it gives CASAGVSSYNEQFF.